Shown below are 22 T cell receptor beta chains from a single sample sequenced in a study of regulatory T cells in long-lasting Graves disease. The time point denotes: newly diagnosed GD, antithyroid drugs for less than 3 months. The authors made the TCR library using RNA they extracted from PBMCs. The TCR beta library used iRepertoire HTBI primers with Arm-PCR amplification of CDR3. TCRdb re-derived calls from the multiplex PCR reads in MiXCR, one entry per CDR3 protein. The sample yields 450,000 to 700,000 distinct CDR3 sequences, approximately 15% seen once. These sequences were also reported in another study, on T cells in Graves' hyperthyroidism and ophthalmopathy.

Sequenced here: peripheral blood mononuclear cells (PBMCs), sampled at new diagnosis, from a patient treated with antithyroid drugs. Receptors were obtained from a man aged 30-40 years with Graves disease.

This clonotype was observed at least ten times. The chain recombines TRBV7-9 with TRBJ1-1; D is possibly TRBD1 (5 bases). Germline CDR1 is SEHNR and CDR2 is FQNEAQ (reference sequence). The V gene lost 1 base and the J gene lost 5 bases, with 14 bases spanning the gap. The CDR3 contains 15 residues. This CDR3 is CASSLERIGETEAFF. In DNA, the CDR3 is TGTGCCAGCAGCTTAGAACGGATAGGGGAAACTGAAGCTTTCTTT.

A few counts support this clonotype. The chain is built from TRBV9 and TRBJ2-2, with D possibly TRBD2 on 6 matching bases. The CDR3 consists of 16 residues. V was clipped by 0 bases and J by 0 bases, with 9 bases between them. CDR1 is SGDLS and CDR2 is YYNGEE in the germline V gene. This CDR3 is CASSVGGGANTGELFF. In DNA, the CDR3 is TGTGCCAGCAGCGTAGGTGGCGGGGCGAACACCGGGGAGCTGTTTTTT.

Concerning this clonotype: A much larger clone sits a single nucleotide away, making a read error possible. V is TRBV28 and J is TRBJ2-7; possibly TRBD1 or TRBD2 for D (5 bases each). This CDR3 has 12 residues. Per the germline V gene, CDR1 is MDHEN and CDR2 is SYDVKM. CDR3 nucleotides: TGTGCCAACAGTTCTCCGGGACGGGAGCAGTACTTC. As protein: CANSSPGREQYF.

The table lists this clonotype with many counts. The chain joins TRBV7-2 to TRBJ2-1; 9 bases line up with TRBD1. CDR3 length equals 15 residues. Germline V gene lookup returns CDR1 SGHTA and CDR2 FQGNSA. Losses at the gene ends were 5 bases for V and 1 base for J; bases not matched to a gene: 3. DNA of the CDR3: TGTGCCAGCAGCCAGGACAGGGGATCCTACAATGAGCAGTTCTTC. This gives the protein CASSQDRGSYNEQFF.

Ten or more counts support this clonotype. The rearrangement joins TRBV5-1 to TRBJ2-7; D is perhaps TRBD1 (6 bases). The V end was cut by 3 bases, the J end by 3 bases, with 16 bases between. Germline lookup yields CDR1 SGHRS and CDR2 YFSETQ. CDR3 length: 15 residues. As DNA, the CDR3 is TGCGCCAGCAGCTCGGCGCCCGACAGGATCTACGAGCAGTACTTC. This encodes CASSSAPDRIYEQYF.

The sample holds a few counts of this clonotype. The V call is TRBV30, the J call TRBJ1-1, with 10 positions matching TRBD1. V gave up 2 bases and J gave up 5 bases; unmatched junction bases: 5. Looked up from germline, CDR1 is GTSNPN and CDR2 is SVGIG (reference sequence). This CDR3 contains 14 residues. The CDR3 DNA sequence: TGTGCCTGGAGTTACGGACAGGGGGGAACTGAAGCTTTCTTT. Translation gives CAWSYGQGGTEAFF.

This clonotype has a count of ten or more. The chain links TRBV5-1 to TRBJ2-1; possible D gene TRBD2, 8 bases. The V gene's germline CDR1 is SGHRS and CDR2 YFSETQ. The CDR3 loop spans 14 amino acids. With 0 bases removed from V and 10 bases from J, the gap between germline ends came to 14 bases. The CDR3 DNA is TGCGCCAGCAGCTTGGCGCGGGGGGACAGCGAGCAGTTCTTC. Its translation: CASSLARGDSEQFF.

This clonotype occurred a few times. V is TRBV30 and J is TRBJ2-1; 8 bases line up with TRBD2. CDR3 length: 16 amino acids. Trimming removed 2 bases from V and 4 bases from J; junction bases left unmatched: 10. Germline lookup yields CDR1 GTSNPN and CDR2 SVGIG (reference sequence). The CDR3 DNA reads as TGTGCCTGGAGTCCCTTCGAGGCGGGGGGATACAATGAGCAGTTCTTC. It yields the protein CAWSPFEAGGYNEQFF.

This clonotype was picked up many times. The chain recombines TRBV6-1 with TRBJ1-1; 7 positions agree with TRBD1. Germline CDR1 reads MNHNS; CDR2 reads SASEGT. V lost 6 bases and J lost 6; bases outside the gene matches: 10. The CDR3 is 14 amino acids. The CDR3 sequence is CASRYSTGDPEAFF. CDR3 bases: TGTGCCAGCAGATACAGTACAGGGGACCCTGAAGCTTTCTTT.

This rearrangement joins TRBV3-1 to TRBJ2-7, with 8 positions matching TRBD2. The CDR3 loop spans 14 amino acids. The ends lost 7 bases at V and 3 bases at J; junction bases unmatched: 8. The V gene's germline CDR1 is LGHDT and CDR2 YNNKEL (reference sequence). Here the CDR3 DNA reads TGTGCCAGCACCGTAGCGGGGCGACACTACGAGCAGTACTTC. Protein sequence: CASTVAGRHYEQYF.

The sample holds many counts of this clonotype. The rearrangement links TRBV7-8 to TRBJ1-5; no clear D. Trimming left V 2 bases short and J 4 bases short, with 15 bases between. The CDR3 covers 16 residues. Per the germline V gene, CDR1 is SGHVS and CDR2 is FQNEAQ. CDR3 sequence: CASSLLGPLSNQPQHF. DNA of the CDR3: TGTGCCAGCAGCTTACTAGGGCCACTGAGTAATCAGCCCCAGCATTTT.

In its sample, this clonotype was seen a few times. The V and J genes are TRBV6-1 and TRBJ2-2; D is possibly TRBD2 (5 bases). V lost 10 bases and J lost 5, with 17 bases in between. The CDR3 spans 14 residues. CDR1 and CDR2 (germline): MNHNS, SASEGT. CDR3 nucleotide sequence: TGTGCCATCCCGGGATCGCCGAGTACCGGGGAGCTGTTTTTT. It is translated as CAIPGSPSTGELFF.

This clonotype occurred many times. The genes are TRBV7-9 and TRBJ2-4; maybe TRBD1 (6 bases). V shed 6 bases and J shed 4 bases, with 13 bases lying between them. The CDR3 is 14 residues long. Germline assignment: CDR1 SEHNR and CDR2 FQNEAQ (reference sequence). The DNA of the CDR3 is TGTGCCAGCAGATCCCAGGGGCTGAAAAACATTCAGTACTTC. This encodes CASRSQGLKNIQYF.

Ten or more counts support this clonotype. This chain connects TRBV19 to TRBJ1-5; no firm D call. Germline V gives CDR1 LNHDA, CDR2 SQIVND (reference sequence). The CDR3 sequence is 15 residues long. Trimming removed 1 base at V and 2 bases at J, with 9 bases between. The CDR3 DNA sequence: TGTGCCAGTAGTATAGTAGATTCGGGCAATCAGCCCCAGCATTTT. Protein sequence: CASSIVDSGNQPQHF.

There are a few counts of this clonotype. The chain couples TRBV27 to TRBJ2-5; D could derive from TRBD1 or TRBD2 (6 bases each). CDR1 MNHEY and CDR2 SMNVEV come from the germline V gene (reference sequence). The CDR3 contains 16 residues. V was trimmed by 4 bases and J by 5 bases, leaving 20 bases between them. CDR3 in amino acids: CASSSRGRMIRETQYF. The CDR3 nucleotides read TGTGCCAGCAGTTCCCGGGGGCGAATGATAAGGGAGACCCAGTACTTC.

The table lists this clonotype with many counts. This chain uses TRBV9 with TRBJ1-1; the D is unclear. The CDR3 is 13 amino acids. Per germline, CDR1 SGDLS and CDR2 YYNGEE. V shed 4 bases and J shed 7 bases, with 14 bases lying between them. The CDR3 DNA sequence: TGTGCCAGCAGCCCACAATCGGGCGGTGAAGCTTTCTTT. This gives the protein CASSPQSGGEAFF.

This chain joins TRBV14 and TRBJ1-6, with a weak D call TRBD1 (5 bases). Germline CDR1 and CDR2: SGHDN and FVKESK. Trimming shortened V by 0 bases and J by 15 bases, and 12 bases separated the two germline ends. This CDR3 is built from 13 residues. CDR3 bases: TGTGCCAGCAGCCAAGAACTTGAGGGACTCCTCCACTTT. Translating gives CASSQELEGLLHF.

There are many counts of this clonotype. This chain connects TRBV5-1 to TRBJ2-3; D call uncertain. The germline V gene has CDR1 SGHRS and CDR2 YFSETQ. The ends were cut back, 3 bases at V and 4 bases at J, with 6 bases in the middle. This CDR3 contains 12 residues. CDR3 coding DNA: TGCGCCAGCAGCTACACGCCAGATACGCAGTATTTT. Its translation is CASSYTPDTQYF.

Ten or more counts support this clonotype. Here the CDR3 reads CASSSRGLVLHF. The CDR3 coding sequence is TGCGCCAGCAGCTCGCGGGGACTGGTCCTCCACTTT. The chain recombines TRBV5-1 with TRBJ1-6; D is perhaps TRBD1 (5 bases). Trimming removed 3 bases from V and 15 bases from J, with 13 bases in between. The CDR3 is made up of 12 amino acids. The germline gives CDR1 SGHRS, CDR2 YFSETQ.

This clonotype appeared a few times. The CDR3 DNA reads TGTGCCTGGAGTGTAACGGCTATCGAGCAGTACTTC. Its protein product is CAWSVTAIEQYF. The J gene is TRBJ2-7, the V gene TRBV30; D gene unclear. Germline CDR1 and CDR2: GTSNPN and SVGIG (reference sequence). Trimming cost V 0 bases and J 6 bases, with 9 bases left between them. This CDR3 contains 12 residues. The complete variable domain, with remaining parts taken from reference TRBV30 and TRBJ2-7, reads SQTIHQWPATLVQPVGSPLSLECTVEGTSNPNLYWYRQAAGRGLQLLFYSVGIGQISSEVPQNLSASRPQDRQFILSSKKLLLSDSGFYLCAWSVTAIEQYFGPGTRLTVT.

With respect to this clonotype: This likely stems from a read error, as it lies one base from a far larger clone. V is TRBV12-3 or TRBV12-4 and J is TRBJ2-1, with 8 nucleotides matching TRBD1. J lost 10 bases, V lost 4 bases, and 9 bases had no gene match. There are 14 residues in the CDR3. This CDR3 reads CASSSRDRGGEQFF. The CDR3, as DNA: TGTGCCAGCAGTTCCCGCGACAGGGGAGGCGAGCAGTTCTTC.

This clonotype has at least ten counts. The CDR3 DNA follows: TGTGCCAGCAGCTTCAGCGGGAGGGCCATGTGGGACAATGAGCAGTTCTTC. This encodes CASSFSGRAMWDNEQFF. V gene TRBV11-2 combines with J gene TRBJ2-1; 10 positions agree with TRBD2. With V trimmed by 3 bases and J by 5 bases, 10 bases remained unmatched. The CDR3 runs to 17 residues. The germline CDR1 and CDR2 sequences are SGHAT and FQNNGV.